The entry below gives a single TCR beta chain sequence along with its context. As yet, its antigen is unknown. This sample was included in a study of graft-versus-host responses after intestinal transplantation. With 5 bases removed from V and 1 base from J, the gap between germline ends came to 12 bases. CDR3 length equals 14 residues. Per germline, CDR1 WNHNN and CDR2 SYGVQD (reference sequence). General study points: Elevated graft-versus-host to host-versus-graft clonal ratios in allografts were recorded for patients with graft-donor T cell macrochimerism. Analysis identified GvH clones in recipient marrow, with some appearing first in ileum or blood. HvG clone declines early post-transplant were associated with peak circulating GvH levels.

Sequencing used immunoSEQ multiplex PCR; TCRdb keeps in-frame clones, though not all of them. Among 110,000 to 150,000 clones listed, over 90% were seen once. The sequence derives from a human donor who received an intestinal transplant. The material was unstimulated CD4+ T cells sorted from spleen or lymph node cells, obtained before intestinal transplant. This sequence joins TRBV10-1 and TRBJ2-7; a weak D match, TRBD2 (6 bases). The CDR3 is CASSSSEGSYEQYF. The CDR3 bases are TGCGCCAGCAGTAGCTCGGAGGGGTCCTACGAGCAGTACTTC.